These 16 T cell receptor beta chains came from one sample sequenced in a study of cytomegalovirus exposure and HLA in healthy donors. Data came from immunoSEQ multiplex PCR; TCRdb stores just in-frame clones and leaves some out. The sample holds 100,000 to 120,000 clones; roughly 88% are singletons and the top ten take approximately 3%. The sequenced sample was PBMCs. The receptors stem from a woman younger than 35 in good health and CMV-seronegative.

This clone was seen a few times. V is TRBV7-2 and J is TRBJ1-6; D unresolved. V was cut by 1 base and J by 7 bases, with 11 bases left in between. The germline gives CDR1 SGHTA, CDR2 FQGNSA. The CDR3 totals 15 residues. CDR3 residues: CASSLGKSGNSPLHF. CDR3 in DNA: TGTGCCAGCAGCTTAGGAAAAAGCGGGAATTCACCCCTCCACTTT.

This clone was detected a few times. The rearrangement joins TRBV6-1 to TRBJ2-3, with D possibly being TRBD1 (5 bases). This CDR3 has 16 residues. Germline-derived CDR1 and CDR2 are MNHNS and SASEGT. V lost 4 bases and J 6 bases, leaving 20 bases between the germline ends. The CDR3 DNA follows: TGTGCCAGCAGTGGTCACTTCTTCGAACCAGGGGATACGCAGTATTTT. Its protein is CASSGHFFEPGDTQYF.

This chain joins TRBV9 and TRBJ1-4; 7 bases are shared with TRBD1. The junction had 9 bases not matched to a gene; V was cut back by 4 bases and J by 6 bases. Germline CDR1 and CDR2: SGDLS and YYNGEE. CDR3 size: 15 residues. CDR3 sequence: CASSPRQGPDEKLFF. CDR3 in DNA: TGTGCCAGCAGCCCCCGACAGGGCCCTGATGAAAAACTGTTTTTT.

The CDR3 loop is CASSVNRGRGDTQYF. CDR3 coding DNA: TGTGCCAGCAGTGTAAACAGGGGGCGAGGGGATACGCAGTATTTT. This chain joins TRBV2 and TRBJ2-3; TRBD1 matches at 9 bases. This CDR3 is built from 15 residues. Germline CDR1 SNHLY, CDR2 FYNNEI. Trimming at V came to 4 bases and at J to 6 bases, leaving 8 bases not matched to a gene.

The chain joins TRBV7-2 to TRBJ2-7; 11 bases align to TRBD1. The CDR3 length is 17 residues. Unmatched junction bases numbered 9, after V lost 2 bases and J lost 3 bases. The V gene's germline CDR1 is SGHTA and CDR2 FQGNSA. In nucleotides, the CDR3 is TGTGCCAGCAGCTTATACCCTTGGGACAGGGGGATCTACGAGCAGTACTTC. It encodes CASSLYPWDRGIYEQYF.

This clone was counted a single time. The gene calls are TRBV13 and TRBJ1-1, with a weak D call TRBD1 (6 bases). Germline V gene sequence: CDR1 PRHDT, CDR2 FYEKMQ (reference sequence). V was cut by 4 bases and J by 6 bases, with 12 bases left in between. This CDR3 is 13 amino acids long. The CDR3 region is CASSSGQFPEAFF. CDR3 nucleotides: TGTGCCAGCAGCTCAGGACAGTTCCCTGAAGCTTTCTTT. The full variable domain, in which reference TRBV13 and TRBJ1-1 provide the parts outside the CDR3, is AAGVIQSPRHLIKEKRETATLKCYPIPRHDTVYWYQQGPGQDPQFLISFYEKMQSDKGSIPDRFSAQQFSDYHSELNMSSLELGDSALYFCASSSGQFPEAFFGQGTRLTVV.

This chain's CDR3 is CASTGQNSNQPQHF. The CDR3 DNA sequence: TGTGCCAGCACTGGACAGAATAGCAATCAGCCCCAGCATTTT. The chain is built from TRBV6-1 and TRBJ1-5; D may be TRBD1 (6 bases). The ends were cut back, 7 bases at V and 0 bases at J, with 10 bases in the middle. CDR1 is MNHNS, CDR2 SASEGT, per germline. The CDR3 is 14 residues long.

There are a few counts of this clone. The rearrangement joins TRBV30 to TRBJ1-1; TRBD1 matches at 7 bases. The CDR3 consists of 13 residues. Germline loops: CDR1 GTSNPN, CDR2 SVGIG (reference sequence). Unmatched junction bases numbered 7, after V lost 7 bases and J lost 2 bases. CDR3 nucleotides: TGTGCCTCGGAGGGACAGAGTAACACTGAAGCTTTCTTT. Its protein is CASEGQSNTEAFF.

This clone showed up just a few times. The genes are TRBV19 and TRBJ2-1; the D gene is possibly TRBD1 (6 bases). CDR1 is LNHDA, CDR2 SQIVND, per germline (reference sequence). Deletions cut 7 bases from V and 7 bases from J, with 14 bases between. CDR3 length: 13 amino acids. The CDR3 protein is CASNPGAGNEQFF. CDR3 bases: TGTGCCAGTAATCCAGGGGCTGGAAATGAGCAGTTCTTC.

The chain joins TRBV25-1 to TRBJ2-7; the D gene is possibly TRBD1 (6 bases). The germline gives CDR1 MGHDK, CDR2 SYGVNS. V was trimmed by 2 bases and J by 1 base, leaving 6 bases between them. The CDR3 is 13 residues long. The CDR3 is CASSETGSYEQYF. CDR3 nucleotides: TGTGCCAGCAGTGAAACAGGGTCCTACGAGCAGTACTTC.

V gene TRBV7-2 combines with J gene TRBJ1-2; the D gene is possibly TRBD1 (5 bases). The CDR3 totals 15 residues. The germline V gene encodes CDR1 SGHTA and CDR2 FQGNSA. Trimming removed 5 bases from V and 5 bases from J, with 18 bases in between. The CDR3 here is CASSPQSAGLYGYTF. CDR3 sequence (DNA): TGTGCCAGCAGCCCCCAATCTGCAGGGTTGTATGGCTACACCTTC.

The chain combines TRBV6-1 with TRBJ2-7, with D perhaps TRBD1 (6 bases). The CDR3 is 13 amino acids. Germline CDR1 MNHNS, CDR2 SASEGT. Trimming left V 8 bases short and J 9 bases short, with 20 bases between. CDR3 sequence reads: CASVRDIGTVQYF. In DNA, the CDR3 is TGTGCCAGCGTCCGGGACATCGGGACGGTGCAGTACTTC.

The V and J genes are TRBV5-1 and TRBJ2-5; the match to TRBD1 covers 9 bases. Germline-derived CDR1 and CDR2 are SGHRS and YFSETQ. V lost 0 bases and J lost 4; bases outside the gene matches: 4. There are 15 residues in the CDR3. In DNA form, the CDR3 reads TGCGCCAGCAGCTTGGGAGGGACAGGGTTAGAGACCCAGTACTTC. Protein sequence: CASSLGGTGLETQYF.

The chain recombines TRBV19 with TRBJ1-1, with 10 bases aligning to TRBD1. Germline V CDR1 and CDR2: LNHDA, SQIVND (reference sequence). The CDR3 covers 15 residues. Unmatched junction bases numbered 7, after V lost 6 bases and J lost 3 bases. CDR3 DNA sequence: TGTGCCAGTAGACAGGTGGGACAGGGGTACACTGAAGCTTTCTTT. As protein: CASRQVGQGYTEAFF.

V gene TRBV7-9 combines with J gene TRBJ1-2; no firm D call. This CDR3 comprises 15 residues. Germline lookup yields CDR1 SEHNR and CDR2 FQNEAQ (reference sequence). V was shortened by 1 base and J by 2 bases, with 11 bases between the two germline ends. The CDR3 DNA reads TGTGCCAGCAGCTTAGAACCGTTAGCGAACTATGGCTACACCTTC. It specifies CASSLEPLANYGYTF.

This clone has at least ten counts. The genes are TRBV25-1 and TRBJ2-5; D gene unclear. Germline V gene data show CDR1 as MGHDK and CDR2 as SYGVNS. V shed 2 bases and J shed 4 bases, with 5 bases lying between them. This CDR3 is built from 12 residues. The CDR3 reads CASSEELETQYF. The CDR3 coding sequence is TGTGCCAGCAGTGAAGAACTAGAGACCCAGTACTTC.